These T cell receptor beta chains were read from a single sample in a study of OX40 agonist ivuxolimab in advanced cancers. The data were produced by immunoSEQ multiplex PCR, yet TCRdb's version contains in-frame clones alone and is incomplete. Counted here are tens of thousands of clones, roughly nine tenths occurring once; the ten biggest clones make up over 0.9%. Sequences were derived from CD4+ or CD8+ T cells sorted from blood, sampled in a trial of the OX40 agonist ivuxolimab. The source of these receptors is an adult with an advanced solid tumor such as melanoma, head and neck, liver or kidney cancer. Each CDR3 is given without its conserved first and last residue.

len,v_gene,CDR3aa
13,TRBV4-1,ASSQVWDRVYEQY
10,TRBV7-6,ASSLGAALQF
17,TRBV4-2,ASSRELSGGGSSTDTQY
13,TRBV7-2,ASSYVQGVGYEQY
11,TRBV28,ASSFRRGTEAF
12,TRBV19,ASTIQDLGQPQH
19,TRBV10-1,AIPPNDIRCSTTNLEEKLF
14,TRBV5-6,ASSFSGLGVTGELF
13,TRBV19,ASGSTGVLKQPQH
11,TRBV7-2,ASSRQTNTEAF
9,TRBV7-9,ASSVNNEQF
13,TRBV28,ASSFTQIAKNIQY
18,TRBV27,ASSLSGGTGLAASTDTQY
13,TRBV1,TSSDFRGDGNEQF
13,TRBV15,ATSRGNVASGELF
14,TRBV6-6,ASSPGTGGGGNTIY
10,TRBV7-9,ASSLTGSEQY
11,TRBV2,ASSVFRSDEQF
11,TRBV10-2,ASSGAGAGEQY
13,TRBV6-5,ASSYSIAGSYEQY